The 5 T cell receptor beta chains listed next were all sequenced from one sample in a study of blood T cell repertoires in COVID-19. Sequencing was performed with immunoSEQ multiplex PCR; in TCRdb, only in-frame clones are kept and a portion is missing. This sample has about 200,000 clones, with about 90% found just once. Sequenced: peripheral blood. The receptor set was obtained from a man under 40 with acute or convalescent COVID-19.

The gene calls are TRBV28 and TRBJ2-5; perhaps TRBD1 as D (5 bases). The CDR3 has 15 amino acids. The V gene lost 5 bases and the J gene lost 9 bases, with 22 bases spanning the gap. Per the germline V gene, CDR1 is MDHEN and CDR2 is SYDVKM. This CDR3 reads CASSRARQSRVPQYF. The CDR3 DNA follows: TGTGCCAGCAGTCGCGCCAGACAGTCAAGAGTGCCCCAGTACTTC.

In this sample, this clone turned up once. The chain carries TRBV15 and TRBJ2-7; 12 bases map to TRBD2. The junction had 8 bases not matched to a gene; V was cut back by 1 base and J by 4 bases. Germline assignment: CDR1 LNHNV and CDR2 YYDKDF (reference sequence). This CDR3 comprises 17 residues. DNA for the CDR3: TGTGCCACCAGCAGAGGGCTAGCGGGAGGGCCCCGTTACGAGCAGTACTTC. Translation: CATSRGLAGGPRYEQYF. The full variable domain, in which reference TRBV15 and TRBJ2-7 provide the parts outside the CDR3, is DAMVIQNPRYQVTQFGKPVTLSCSQTLNHNVMYWYQQKSSQAPKLLFHYYDKDFNNEADTPDNFQSRRPNTSFCFLDIRSPGLGDTAMYLCATSRGLAGGPRYEQYFGPGTRLTVT.

This sequence joins TRBV9 and TRBJ1-4, with D maybe TRBD1 (5 bases). The V end was cut by 0 bases, the J end by 7 bases, with 16 bases between. From germline, CDR1 is SGDLS and CDR2 YYNGEE. This CDR3 comprises 16 residues. The CDR3 reads CASSVATRGIGEKLFF. The CDR3 bases are TGTGCCAGCAGCGTAGCTACAAGGGGTATCGGTGAAAAACTGTTTTTT.

J is TRBJ2-1 and V is TRBV12-5; 7 positions match TRBD1. V shed 3 bases, J shed 1 base, and the junction held 3 bases outside the gene matches. This CDR3 is 15 amino acids long. The germline CDR1 and CDR2 sequences are LGHNT and FRNRAP. This CDR3 is CASGFQGQSYNEQFF. The CDR3 nucleotides read TGTGCTAGTGGTTTCCAGGGACAGTCCTACAATGAGCAGTTCTTC. The full variable domain, its missing parts supplied by reference TRBV12-5 and TRBJ2-1, is DARVTQTPRHKVTEMGQEVTMRCQPILGHNTVFWYRQTMMQGLELLAYFRNRAPLDDSGMPKDRFSAEMPDATLATLKIQPSEPRDSAVYFCASGFQGQSYNEQFFGPGTRLTVL.

The V call is TRBV5-1, the J call TRBJ2-3, with a tentative D call TRBD2 (6 bases). Trimming took 3 bases from V and 4 from J, leaving 18 bases between them. The CDR3 has 16 residues. Germline V CDR1 and CDR2: SGHRS, YFSETQ. The CDR3 sequence: CASSSKFGGASDTQYF. CDR3 nucleotides: TGCGCCAGCAGCTCGAAATTCGGGGGTGCTTCAGATACGCAGTATTTT.